This T cell receptor (beta chain) was sequenced during a study of blood T cell repertoires in COVID-19. Study background: The samples span acute and convalescent COVID-19 from the United States, Italy and Spain. PBMCs, B-cell-depleted T cells, or T cells were the source of the cDNA or gDNA that made up the material.

The CDR3 is made up of 13 amino acids. V lost 2 bases to trimming and J lost 3 bases, with 8 bases between them. The germline V gene has CDR1 MNHEY and CDR2 SVGAGI. Original processing notes: Nucleated cell number was recorded as an estimate derived from reference gene primer amplification. Clones were sequenced by immunoSEQ multiplex PCR, and TCRdb holds only the in-frame ones, with some missing. The DNA was the basis for D and trimming; V, J and clone size are from that table. The sample yields 180,000 or so clones, about 86% seen once. Sequencing was performed on peripheral blood. The source of this sequence is a man between 60 and 75 years old with acute or convalescent COVID-19. V gene TRBV6-5 combines with J gene TRBJ2-7; D gene ambiguous. CDR3 sequence: CASSYQRGYEQYF. CDR3 nucleotide sequence: TGTGCCAGCAGTTACCAGCGTGGCTACGAGCAGTACTTC.